This entry is about one T cell receptor (beta chain). TCRdb keeps only in-frame clones here, not all; method: immunoSEQ multiplex PCR. The repertoire consists of about 72,000 clones, with roughly nine tenths occurring once and the leading ten covering roughly 10%. This CDR3 has 10 residues. CDR1 DFQATT and CDR2 SNEGSKA come from the germline V gene (reference sequence). The sample belongs to a study of OX40 agonist ivuxolimab in advanced cancers. The sampling schedule covered blood at baseline, cycle 4 day 1, and cycle 7 day 1. Source: CD4+ or CD8+ T cells sorted from blood, taken in a trial of the OX40 agonist ivuxolimab. The TCR originated in an adult with an advanced solid tumor such as melanoma, head and neck, liver or kidney cancer. V usage is TRBV20-1 and J usage is TRBJ2-3; D is uncertain. The CDR3 bases are TGCAGCGGATGGGCGGATACGCAGTATTTT. It is translated as CSGWADTQYF.